A selection of T cell receptor beta chains follows, all from one sample in a study of blood T cell repertoires in COVID-19. Sequenced by immunoSEQ multiplex PCR; TCRdb stores in-frame clones only, minus some. The table records 150,000 to 200,000 clones, roughly nine tenths of them present only once. The sequencing input was peripheral blood. Receptors were obtained from a woman in her sixties with COVID-19, enrolled during active disease. The CDR3 runs from the conserved cysteine through the conserved F or W. The order of the fields is J gene, V gene, clone size, D gene, CDR3 protein, CDR3 DNA. A D gene is named only where the DNA matches it firmly. Some rows have no size entry. The others give once, few or many, or a class for an expanded clone.

>TRBJ2-7|TRBV19|NA|TRBD2
CASSIVAGDSYEQYF
TGTGCCAGTAGTATAGTAGCGGGAGATTCCTACGAGCAGTACTTC
>TRBJ2-7|TRBV11-2|NA|NA
CASSSRLGLGEQYF
TGTGCCAGCAGCTCCAGACTGGGGCTTGGGGAGCAGTACTTC
>TRBJ2-5|TRBV5-4|NA|NA
CASSLEPRRGETQYF
TGTGCCAGCAGCTTGGAGCCTCGAAGGGGGGAGACCCAGTACTTC
>TRBJ2-7|TRBV21-1|once|NA
CASSKALLGGGGYEQYF
TGTGCCAGCAGCAAAGCGCTTTTAGGAGGGGGCGGCTACGAGCAGTACTTC
>TRBJ2-1|TRBV19|NA|NA
CASSRLSGNEQFF
TGTGCCAGTTCCCGACTGTCGGGGAATGAGCAGTTCTTC
>TRBJ2-7|TRBV27|NA|TRBD2
CASKTVAGDEYF
TGTGCCAGCAAGACTGTAGCGGGAGATGAGTACTTC
>TRBJ1-2|TRBV9|NA|NA
CASSTQQTRDITDYGYTF
TGTGCCAGCAGCACCCAACAGACAAGGGACATAACGGACTATGGCTACACCTTC
>TRBJ1-2|TRBV19|NA|TRBD1
CASSINRGYGYTF
TGTGCCAGTAGTATCAACAGGGGCTATGGCTACACCTTC
>TRBJ2-7|TRBV5-6|NA|TRBD2
CASSFHIAGGPLEQYF
TGTGCCAGCAGCTTTCATATAGCGGGAGGGCCCCTCGAGCAGTACTTC
>TRBJ2-7|TRBV28|NA|TRBD2
CASSLGAASGVYEQYF
TGTGCCAGCAGTTTGGGCGCGGCTAGCGGTGTCTACGAGCAGTACTTC
>TRBJ2-2|TRBV7-2|NA|TRBD2
CASSPFREDWTGELFF
TGTGCCAGCAGCCCGTTTCGGGAGGATTGGACCGGGGAGCTGTTTTTT
>TRBJ2-5|TRBV19|NA|NA
CASSRDSRETQYF
TGTGCCAGTAGTCGAGACAGTCGAGAGACCCAGTACTTC
>TRBJ2-7|TRBV9|NA|NA
CASSVVGHPNYEQYF
TGTGCCAGCAGCGTAGTCGGACACCCAAACTACGAGCAGTACTTC
>TRBJ2-7|TRBV2|NA|NA
CASIQKAHEQYF
TGTGCCAGCATTCAAAAAGCCCACGAGCAGTACTTC
>TRBJ1-1|TRBV12-3/TRBV12-4|NA|TRBD1
CASSWAGGVSAFF
TGTGCCAGCAGTTGGGCAGGGGGCGTGTCGGCTTTCTTT
>TRBJ1-5|TRBV30|NA|NA
CAWRGRGGPRNQPQHF
TGTGCCTGGAGGGGACGGGGGGGGCCTCGCAATCAGCCCCAGCATTTT
>TRBJ2-3|TRBV10-3|NA|TRBD1
CAIGTGGFADTQYF
TGTGCCATCGGAACAGGGGGCTTCGCAGATACGCAGTATTTT
>TRBJ2-3|TRBV29-1|NA|NA
CSSPRTGPYTQYF
TGCAGCAGTCCGAGGACTGGGCCGTATACGCAGTATTTT
>TRBJ1-6|TRBV2|NA|NA
CASSDRESSYNSPLHF
TGTGCCAGCAGTGATAGGGAGAGCTCCTATAATTCACCCCTCCACTTT
>TRBJ2-7|TRBV7-2|NA|TRBD1
CASSLGQGRTYEQYF
TGTGCCAGCAGCTTGGGACAGGGGCGAACCTACGAGCAGTACTTC
>TRBJ2-5|TRBV5-4|NA|TRBD1
CASSLSPGQTYQETQYF
TGTGCCAGCAGCTTGAGTCCGGGACAGACTTACCAAGAGACCCAGTACTTC
>TRBJ1-1|TRBV6-5|NA|NA
CASLGSTEAFF
TGTGCCAGCTTGGGGAGCACTGAAGCTTTCTTT
>TRBJ1-2|TRBV6-5|NA|TRBD1
CASSYSGQGYGYTF
TGTGCCAGCAGTTACTCCGGACAGGGGTATGGCTACACCTTC
>TRBJ2-1|TRBV6-2/TRBV6-3|NA|TRBD1
CASSWDRGGQFF
TGTGCCAGCAGTTGGGACAGGGGAGGGCAGTTCTTC
>TRBJ1-2|TRBV6-5|once|NA
CASSSLSRTANYGYTF
TGTGCCAGCAGTTCACTCTCCAGGACAGCTAACTATGGCTACACCTTC
>TRBJ2-5|TRBV24-1|NA|TRBD1
CATSDTGQGQETQYF
TGTGCCACCAGTGATACAGGACAGGGGCAAGAGACCCAGTACTTC
>TRBJ2-7|TRBV4-1|few|TRBD2
CASSQGKSTSVFSYEQYF
TGCGCCAGCAGCCAAGGGAAGTCCACTAGCGTATTCTCCTACGAGCAGTACTTC
>TRBJ2-7|TRBV11-3|NA|TRBD2
CASSPLAGAHEQYF
TGTGCCAGCAGCCCCTTAGCGGGAGCGCACGAGCAGTACTTC
>TRBJ2-2|TRBV18|NA|NA
CASSPTGNTGELFF
TGTGCCAGCTCACCGACAGGGAACACCGGGGAGCTGTTTTTT
>TRBJ2-7|TRBV4-2|few|TRBD1
CASSQGQGSGEQYF
TGTGCCAGCAGCCAGGGACAGGGGTCTGGGGAGCAGTACTTC
>TRBJ1-5|TRBV6-2/TRBV6-3|few|NA
CASSRAGVSNQPQHF
TGTGCCAGCAGCCGTGCAGGGGTTAGCAATCAGCCCCAGCATTTT
>TRBJ2-7|TRBV4-3|NA|TRBD2
CASSQVGGLAGYSYEQYF
TGCGCCAGCAGCCAAGTAGGCGGGCTAGCGGGATACTCCTACGAGCAGTACTTC
>TRBJ1-1|TRBV4-1|NA|NA
CASSLNSGFTEAFF
TGTGCCAGCAGCCTCAACTCAGGGTTTACTGAAGCTTTCTTT
>TRBJ2-5|TRBV5-1|NA|NA
CASSLASIQGTQYF
TGCGCCAGCAGCTTGGCTTCGATCCAGGGGACCCAGTACTTC
>TRBJ2-7|TRBV7-2|NA|TRBD2
CASSFGGGPSYEQYF
TGTGCCAGCAGCTTTGGGGGAGGGCCCTCCTACGAGCAGTACTTC
>TRBJ2-2|TRBV6-5|NA|NA
CASSYSLEGPGELFF
TGTGCCAGCAGTTACTCGCTAGAGGGTCCCGGGGAGCTGTTTTTT
>TRBJ2-3|TRBV30|NA|NA
CAWSVPADTQYF
TGTGCCTGGAGTGTTCCTGCAGATACGCAGTATTTT
>TRBJ2-5|TRBV28|NA|NA
CASSLLGRGETQYF
TGTGCCAGCAGTTTACTAGGGAGAGGAGAGACCCAGTACTTC
>TRBJ1-6|TRBV19|NA|NA
CASSIGDTNNSPLHF
TGTGCCAGTAGTATCGGGGACACGAATAATTCACCCCTCCACTTT
>TRBJ1-1|TRBV20-1|once|NA
CSASPGVQAFF
TGCAGTGCTAGTCCCGGGGTGCAAGCTTTCTTT
>TRBJ2-1|TRBV29-1|NA|TRBD2
CSVGHPGGNEQFF
TGCAGCGTTGGACACCCGGGGGGCAATGAGCAGTTCTTC
>TRBJ1-2|TRBV6-5|NA|NA
CASRATGNYGYTF
TGTGCCAGCAGGGCGACAGGAAACTATGGCTACACCTTC
>TRBJ1-5|TRBV30|NA|NA
CAWSSGPRALSNQPQHF
TGTGCCTGGAGTTCAGGCCCCAGGGCCCTTAGCAATCAGCCCCAGCATTTT
>TRBJ1-1|TRBV6-5|NA|NA
CASSYSGGDTEAFF
TGTGCCAGCAGTTATTCCGGGGGGGACACTGAAGCTTTCTTT
>TRBJ2-7|TRBV4-3|NA|NA
CASSRRQDSYEQYF
TGCGCCAGCAGCCGCCGACAGGATTCCTACGAGCAGTACTTC
>TRBJ2-2|TRBV4-2|NA|TRBD1
CASSQEGQGSGELFF
TGTGCCAGCAGCCAGGAGGGACAGGGGTCCGGGGAGCTGTTTTTT
>TRBJ1-5|TRBV27|NA|TRBD1
CASSRTGDNQPQHF
TGTGCCAGCAGTCGGACAGGGGACAATCAGCCCCAGCATTTT
>TRBJ1-2|TRBV28|NA|NA
CASSFSRGRYGYTF
TGTGCCAGCAGTTTTTCCCGGGGGAGGTATGGCTACACCTTC
>TRBJ2-7|TRBV29-1|NA|NA
CSAGTAGYEQYF
TGCAGCGCCGGGACAGCGGGCTACGAGCAGTACTTC
>TRBJ1-3|TRBV7-9|few|NA
CASSSREFTIYF
TGTGCCAGCAGCTCCAGGGAATTCACCATATATTTT
>TRBJ1-2|TRBV7-8|NA|NA
CASSPLSAGYTF
TGTGCCAGCAGCCCCCTATCCGCTGGCTACACCTTC
>TRBJ2-2|TRBV5-1|NA|NA
CASREVVSNTGELFF
TGCGCCAGCAGAGAGGTGGTTTCGAACACCGGGGAGCTGTTTTTT
>TRBJ2-5|TRBV19|NA|TRBD1
CASSGGTGEWETQYF
TGTGCCAGTAGTGGAGGGACAGGGGAATGGGAGACCCAGTACTTC
>TRBJ2-7|TRBV6-2/TRBV6-3|NA|TRBD1
CASSRDRGDYEQYF
TGTGCCAGCAGTCGGGACAGGGGGGATTACGAGCAGTACTTC
>TRBJ1-5|TRBV18|NA|NA
CASSPVESESNQPQHF
TGTGCCAGCTCACCGGTAGAAAGCGAAAGCAATCAGCCCCAGCATTTT
>TRBJ2-3|TRBV6-5|NA|TRBD2
CASSYTSGRGDTQYF
TGTGCCAGCAGTTATACTAGCGGGAGAGGAGATACGCAGTATTTT
>TRBJ1-1|TRBV12-3/TRBV12-4|once|NA
CASSLLEGAQAFF
TGTGCCAGCAGCCTACTGGAGGGCGCTCAAGCTTTCTTT
>TRBJ1-1|TRBV12-3/TRBV12-4|NA|NA
CASSTSKNTEAFF
TGTGCCAGCAGTACTTCAAAGAACACTGAAGCTTTCTTT
>TRBJ1-6|TRBV6-2/TRBV6-3|NA|TRBD1
CASSLGQLRSPLHF
TGTGCCAGCAGCTTGGGACAGCTGAGGTCACCCCTCCACTTT